Listed below are T cell receptor beta chains from one sample, sequenced in a study of T cell responses to AZD1222 COVID-19 vaccine. Clones were read by immunoSEQ multiplex PCR, and TCRdb kept only the in-frame ones, dropping some. The repertoire holds about 130,000 clones, under 95% seen once, with 3.1% in the top ten. The sequenced sample was peripheral blood, obtained on day 0 of AZD1222 vaccination. The source of these receptors is an adult in good health. Both conserved end residues are part of each CDR3. The D gene is left open where the match is weak. The size entry is marked missing in some rows and otherwise reads once, few, many or a size class.

v_call	d_call	j_call	clone_size	cdr3_nt	cdr3_aa
TRBV28	-	TRBJ1-2	-	TGTGCCAGCAGTCCCACCGGGAGTAGGTATGGCTACACCTTC	CASSPTGSRYGYTF
TRBV27	TRBD2	TRBJ2-7	once	TGTGCCAGCGTGGGGTGGGGGGGAGAGCAGTACTTC	CASVGWGGEQYF
TRBV5-1	-	TRBJ1-4	-	TGCGCCAGCAGCTTCCCCCGGAAGGTTAATGAAAAACTGTTTTTT	CASSFPRKVNEKLFF
TRBV6-6	TRBD2	TRBJ2-1	-	TGTGCCAGCAGTAAAACTAGCGGGAGGGGTAATGAGCAGTTCTTC	CASSKTSGRGNEQFF
TRBV13	TRBD2	TRBJ2-5	-	TGTGCCAGCAGCCCTTACTCGAGGAGCGGGGGGACCCAGTACTTC	CASSPYSRSGGTQYF
TRBV10-3	-	TRBJ1-5	-	TGTGCCATCAGCCGACAAATGACAGGAAGGGGGCAGCCCCAGCATTTT	CAISRQMTGRGQPQHF
TRBV5-3	-	TRBJ1-6	-	TGTGCCAGAAGCTGGGACGGGACCTATAATTCACCCCTCCACTTT	CARSWDGTYNSPLHF
TRBV4-1	-	TRBJ1-5	-	TGCGCCAGCAGCAAAGGGGGGGGCAATCAGCCCCAGCATTTT	CASSKGGGNQPQHF
TRBV19	TRBD1	TRBJ1-2	-	TGTGCCAGTAGTAAACAGGGGAATCTCCAGACTAACTATGGCTACACCTTC	CASSKQGNLQTNYGYTF
TRBV3-1/TRBV3-2	-	TRBJ1-3	-	TGTGCCAGCAGCCCATTCTGGGACAATGCTGGAAACACCATATATTTT	CASSPFWDNAGNTIYF
TRBV20-1	-	TRBJ1-1	-	TGCAGTGCCGACAGTAACACTGAAGCTTTCTTT	CSADSNTEAFF
TRBV7-9	TRBD1	TRBJ1-4	-	TGTGCCAGCCAACAGGGGTCTAATGAAAAACTGTTTTTT	CASQQGSNEKLFF
TRBV2	-	TRBJ1-2	-	TGTGCCAGCAGTGAAGTAAGGAGGAAAAACTATGGCTACACCTTC	CASSEVRRKNYGYTF
TRBV5-4	TRBD2	TRBJ2-1	-	TGTGCCAGCACCCCGGGACTAGCGGGGGGAAATGAGCAGTTCTTC	CASTPGLAGGNEQFF
TRBV11-1	-	TRBJ2-7	-	TGTGCCAGCAGCTCTAGGGGGTTAACGATATCCTACGAGCAGTACTTC	CASSSRGLTISYEQYF
TRBV28	-	TRBJ2-7	-	TGTGCCAGCAGTCCTTCGAGGGTGGTAAGGTACGAGCAGTACTTC	CASSPSRVVRYEQYF
TRBV6-5	-	TRBJ2-1	-	TGTGCCAGCAAACCACTAGCAAAACCCTACAATGAGCAGTTCTTC	CASKPLAKPYNEQFF
TRBV7-9	-	TRBJ1-4	once	TGTGCCAGCAGCTCCTACGGCGGGGGCGGGGCGACTAATGAAAAACTGTTTTTT	CASSSYGGGGATNEKLFF
TRBV5-1	TRBD2	TRBJ2-3	-	TGCGCCAGCAGCCTCCGACCGCGAGCGGGGGGAGTCTCCACAGATACGCAGTATTTT	CASSLRPRAGGVSTDTQYF
TRBV4-3	-	TRBJ1-1	-	TGCGCCAGCAGCCAGGCGGACAGAGGGAACACTGAAGCTTTCTTT	CASSQADRGNTEAFF
TRBV30	-	TRBJ2-7	-	TGTGCCTGGAGTGTACGTCGAGCGGGTTATTTTCCCTACGAGCAGTACTTC	CAWSVRRAGYFPYEQYF
TRBV4-2	TRBD2	TRBJ2-7	few	TGTGCCAGCAGCCAAGATACTAGCGGGATCAACGAGCAGTACTTC	CASSQDTSGINEQYF
TRBV6-2/TRBV6-3	-	TRBJ1-5	-	TGTGCCAGCAGTTACTCCGTGGGGGGCTCCTCCCCTATTAATCAGCCCCAGCATTTT	CASSYSVGGSSPINQPQHF
TRBV11-3	-	TRBJ2-2	-	TGTGCCAGCAGCTTAGTGGTCCGGGGCACCGGGGAGCTGTTTTTT	CASSLVVRGTGELFF
TRBV4-1	-	TRBJ2-7	-	TGCGCCAGCAGCCAAGAGGGGTACTACGAGCAGTACTTC	CASSQEGYYEQYF
TRBV5-4	TRBD1	TRBJ1-6	-	TGTGCCAGCAGCTTGGACAGGGGGCCTTCACCCCTCCACTTT	CASSLDRGPSPLHF
TRBV9	-	TRBJ2-2	-	TGTGCCAGCAGCGTAGGGGTCACCGGGGAGCTGTTTTTT	CASSVGVTGELFF
TRBV27	-	TRBJ1-2	-	TGTGCCAGCAGTTTAAACTATGGCTACACCTTC	CASSLNYGYTF
TRBV28	-	TRBJ2-2	-	TGTGCCATCGTGGGAAACACCGGGGAGCTGTTTTTT	CAIVGNTGELFF
TRBV5-1	-	TRBJ2-1	-	TGCGCCAGCAGCTTGTCAAGATCAAGGAATGAGCAGTTCTTC	CASSLSRSRNEQFF
TRBV5-4	-	TRBJ1-1	-	TGTGCCAGCAAGGACGGCAGCCTGAACACTGAAGCTTTCTTT	CASKDGSLNTEAFF
TRBV10-2	TRBD1	TRBJ2-4	-	TGCGCCAGCTGGGACAGGGAAACCAAAAACATTCAGTACTTC	CASWDRETKNIQYF
TRBV4-2	-	TRBJ2-5	-	TGTGCCAGCAGCCAAGAGCCCGCAGAGACCCAGTACTTC	CASSQEPAETQYF
TRBV9	-	TRBJ2-3	-	TGTGCCAGCAGCGATACAGATACGCAGTATTTT	CASSDTDTQYF